Included here is one TCR beta chain sequence, with context. No antigen is known for it. This record comes from a study of cytomegalovirus exposure and HLA in healthy donors. Study-level points and caveats: A link between a missense DCLRE1C variant and TCR beta V- and J-gene trimming emerged from a later analysis.

The PCR was carried out with 60 Vbeta primers and 13 Jbeta primers. Authors' methods: A later analysis tallied 87 million or so unique TCR beta chains, around 10 million of them shared. The repertoire was sequenced with immunoSEQ multiplex PCR; TCRdb's copy has only in-frame clones and lacks some. That table gives V, J and clone size, and the DNA gave D and trimming. The table records approximately 90,000 clones, about 85% of them present only once. In germline, CDR1 is SGHNT, CDR2 YYREEE (reference sequence). Trimming removed 5 bases at V and 0 bases at J, with 12 bases between. The CDR3 runs to 15 residues.

This chain joins TRBV5-4 and TRBJ2-1; a weak D match, TRBD2 (5 bases). Input material: PBMCs. This sequence originates from a middle-aged man in good health and CMV-seropositive. The CDR3 sequence is CASRRMGSSYNEQFF. The CDR3, as DNA: TGTGCCAGCAGGCGGATGGGGAGCTCCTACAATGAGCAGTTCTTC.